This TCR beta chain emerged from a study of T cells in Graves' hyperthyroidism and ophthalmopathy. Turning to the study itself: Sampling of peripheral blood happened at initial diagnosis, prior to any treatment.

This clonotype came up many times. Stable disease denoted Graves' hyperthyroidism without ophthalmopathy progression within 18 months. The diagnostic basis comprised clinical symptoms, serum thyroxine and TRAb, thyroid ultrasound and orbital computed tomography. It was RNA transcripts that yielded the amplified TCR beta CDR3 regions. The HTBI primer set was used in a first-round RT-PCR of the TCR CDR3. TCRdb reprocessed the multiplex PCR reads via MiXCR and lists one record per CDR3 protein. This repertoire shows approximately 590,000 distinct CDR3 sequences, roughly 14% found once; its top ten account for less than 9.5%. The CDR3 length is 15 residues. The V and J ends lost 1 base and 2 bases respectively, with 12 bases between them. Germline values: CDR1 LNHNV, CDR2 YYDKDF (reference sequence).

The specimen sequenced was blood. The rearrangement joins TRBV15 to TRBJ2-7; TRBD1 is a possible D gene (6 bases). The TCR comes from a woman aged 25 to 39 with Graves' hyperthyroidism. The CDR3 DNA follows: TGTGCCACCAGCAGAGCAAGGACAGTTGCCTACGAGCAGTACTTC. Translated: CATSRARTVAYEQYF. Together with reference TRBV15 and TRBJ2-7, the CDR3 gives the full variable domain: DAMVIQNPRYQVTQFGKPVTLSCSQTLNHNVMYWYQQKSSQAPKLLFHYYDKDFNNEADTPDNFQSRRPNTSFCFLDIRSPGLGDTAMYLCATSRARTVAYEQYFGPGTRLTVT.